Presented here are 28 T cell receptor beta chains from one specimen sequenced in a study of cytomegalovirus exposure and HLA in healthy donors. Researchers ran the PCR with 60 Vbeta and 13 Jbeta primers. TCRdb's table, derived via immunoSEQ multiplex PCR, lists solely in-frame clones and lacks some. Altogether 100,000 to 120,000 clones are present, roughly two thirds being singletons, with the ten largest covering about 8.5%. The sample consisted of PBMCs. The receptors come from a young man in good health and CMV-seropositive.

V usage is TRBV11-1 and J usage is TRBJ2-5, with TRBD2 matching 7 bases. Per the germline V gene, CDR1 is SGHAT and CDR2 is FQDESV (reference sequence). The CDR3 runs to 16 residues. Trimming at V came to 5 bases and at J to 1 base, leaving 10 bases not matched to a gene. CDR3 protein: CASSPWGGGGQETQYF. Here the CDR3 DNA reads TGTGCCAGCAGCCCATGGGGTGGCGGGGGCCAAGAGACCCAGTACTTC.

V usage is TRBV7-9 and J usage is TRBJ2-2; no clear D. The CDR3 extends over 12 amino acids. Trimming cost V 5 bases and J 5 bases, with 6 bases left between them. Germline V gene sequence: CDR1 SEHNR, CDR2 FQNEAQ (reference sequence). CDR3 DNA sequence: TGTGCCAGCAGCCCCTTAACCGGGGAGCTGTTTTTT. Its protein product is CASSPLTGELFF.

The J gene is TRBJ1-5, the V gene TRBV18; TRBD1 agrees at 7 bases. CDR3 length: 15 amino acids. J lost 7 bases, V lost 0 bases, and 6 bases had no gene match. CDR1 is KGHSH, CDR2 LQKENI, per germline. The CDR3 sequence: CASSPPGQGGQPQHF. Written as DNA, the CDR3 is TGTGCCAGCTCACCACCGGGGCAGGGGGGCCAGCCCCAGCATTTT.

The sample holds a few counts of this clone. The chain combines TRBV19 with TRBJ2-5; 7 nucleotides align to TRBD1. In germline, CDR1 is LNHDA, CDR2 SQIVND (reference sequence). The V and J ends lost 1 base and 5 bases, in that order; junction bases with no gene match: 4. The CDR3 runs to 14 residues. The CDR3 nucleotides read TGTGCCAGTAGTATAGTAACAGGGGTGGAGACCCAGTACTTC. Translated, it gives CASSIVTGVETQYF.

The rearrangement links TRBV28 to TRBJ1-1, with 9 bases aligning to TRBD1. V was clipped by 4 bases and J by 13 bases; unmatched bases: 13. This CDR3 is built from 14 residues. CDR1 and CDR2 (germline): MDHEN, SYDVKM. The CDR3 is CASSSAPGTGHGFF. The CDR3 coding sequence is TGTGCCAGCAGTTCAGCCCCCGGGACAGGGCATGGTTTCTTT.

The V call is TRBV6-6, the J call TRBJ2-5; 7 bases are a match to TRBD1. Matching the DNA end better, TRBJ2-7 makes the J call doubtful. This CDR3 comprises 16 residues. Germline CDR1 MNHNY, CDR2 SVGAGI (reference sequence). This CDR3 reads CASSYGPGQSSYEQYF. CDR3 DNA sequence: TGTGCCAGCAGTTACGGTCCGGGACAGAGCTCCTACGAGCAGTACTTC.

The CDR3 bases are TGTGCCAGCAGCTACCTGCAGGCCTCCTACGAGCAGTACTTC. It encodes CASSYLQASYEQYF. V and J are TRBV5-6 and TRBJ2-7; D remains unclear. Germline V gene sequence: CDR1 SGHDT, CDR2 YYEEEE. V was cut by 3 bases and J by 0 bases, with 10 bases left in between. The CDR3 contains 14 residues.

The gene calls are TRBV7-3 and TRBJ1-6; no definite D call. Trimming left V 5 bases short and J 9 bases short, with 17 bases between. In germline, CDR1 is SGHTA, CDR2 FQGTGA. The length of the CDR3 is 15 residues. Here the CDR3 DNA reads TGTGCCAGCAGCGCTCGCGGAGGTCGCGGTTCACCCCTCCACTTT. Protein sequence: CASSARGGRGSPLHF.

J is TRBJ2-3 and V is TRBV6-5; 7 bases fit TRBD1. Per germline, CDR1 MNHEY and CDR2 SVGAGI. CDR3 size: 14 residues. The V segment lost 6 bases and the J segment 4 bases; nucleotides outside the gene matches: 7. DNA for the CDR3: TGTGCCAGCAGCGCGGACAGGAATGCAGATACGCAGTATTTT. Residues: CASSADRNADTQYF.

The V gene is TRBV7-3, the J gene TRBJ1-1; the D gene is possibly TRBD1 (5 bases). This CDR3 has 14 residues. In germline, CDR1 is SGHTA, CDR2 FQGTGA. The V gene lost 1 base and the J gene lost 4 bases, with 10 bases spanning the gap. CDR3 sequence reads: CASSLIAGGTEAFF. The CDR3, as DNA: TGTGCCAGCAGCTTAATTGCGGGGGGCACTGAAGCTTTCTTT.

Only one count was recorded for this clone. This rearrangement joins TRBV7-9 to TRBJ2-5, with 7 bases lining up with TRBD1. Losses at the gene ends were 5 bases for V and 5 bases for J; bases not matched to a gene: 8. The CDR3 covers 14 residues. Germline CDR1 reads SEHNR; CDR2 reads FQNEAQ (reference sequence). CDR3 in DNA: TGTGCCAGCAGCCATGGACAGGCCAGCGAGACCCAGTACTTC. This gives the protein CASSHGQASETQYF.

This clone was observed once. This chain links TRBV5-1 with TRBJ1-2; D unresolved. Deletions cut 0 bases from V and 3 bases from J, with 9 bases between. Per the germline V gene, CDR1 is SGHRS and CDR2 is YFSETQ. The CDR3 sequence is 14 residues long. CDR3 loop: CASSLVVGDYGYTF. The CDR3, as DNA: TGCGCCAGCAGCTTGGTTGTCGGGGACTATGGCTACACCTTC.

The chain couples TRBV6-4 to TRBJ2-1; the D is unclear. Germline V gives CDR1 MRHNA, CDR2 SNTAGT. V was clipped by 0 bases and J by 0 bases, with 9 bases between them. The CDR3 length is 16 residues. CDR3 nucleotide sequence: TGTGCCAGCAGTGACTCGAGCTTGAGCTCCTACAATGAGCAGTTCTTC. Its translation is CASSDSSLSSYNEQFF.

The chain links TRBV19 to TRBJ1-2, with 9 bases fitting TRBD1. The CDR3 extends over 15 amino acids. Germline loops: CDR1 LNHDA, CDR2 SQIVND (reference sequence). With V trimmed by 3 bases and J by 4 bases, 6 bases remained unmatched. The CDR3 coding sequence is TGTGCCAGTAGTATGAACAGGGGGCGCGGCTATGGCTACACCTTC. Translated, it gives CASSMNRGRGYGYTF.

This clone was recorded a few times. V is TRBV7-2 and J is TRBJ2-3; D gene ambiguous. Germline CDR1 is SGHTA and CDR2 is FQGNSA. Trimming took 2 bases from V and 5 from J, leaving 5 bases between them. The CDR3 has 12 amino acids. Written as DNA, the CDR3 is TGTGCCAGCAGCTTATTAGTAGATACGCAGTATTTT. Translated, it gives CASSLLVDTQYF.

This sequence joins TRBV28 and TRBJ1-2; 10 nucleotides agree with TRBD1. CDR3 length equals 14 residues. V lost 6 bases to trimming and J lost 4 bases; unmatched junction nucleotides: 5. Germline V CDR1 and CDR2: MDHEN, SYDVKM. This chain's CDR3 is CASRTGGAPYGYTF. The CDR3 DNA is TGTGCCAGCAGGACAGGGGGCGCACCCTATGGCTACACCTTC.

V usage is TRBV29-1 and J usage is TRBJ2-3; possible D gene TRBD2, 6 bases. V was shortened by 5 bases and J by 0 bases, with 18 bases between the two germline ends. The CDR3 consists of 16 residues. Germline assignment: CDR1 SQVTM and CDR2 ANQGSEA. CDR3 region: CSVKEGPGFSTDTQYF. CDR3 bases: TGCAGCGTTAAGGAGGGCCCGGGCTTTAGCACAGATACGCAGTATTTT.

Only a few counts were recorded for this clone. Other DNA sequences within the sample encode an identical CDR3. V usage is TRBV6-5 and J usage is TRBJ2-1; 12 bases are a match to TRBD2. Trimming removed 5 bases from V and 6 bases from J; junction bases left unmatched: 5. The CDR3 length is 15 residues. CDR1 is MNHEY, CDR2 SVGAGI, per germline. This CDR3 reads CASSQTSGGPNEQFF. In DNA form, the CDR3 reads TGTGCCAGCAGTCAGACTAGCGGGGGCCCCAATGAGCAGTTCTTC.

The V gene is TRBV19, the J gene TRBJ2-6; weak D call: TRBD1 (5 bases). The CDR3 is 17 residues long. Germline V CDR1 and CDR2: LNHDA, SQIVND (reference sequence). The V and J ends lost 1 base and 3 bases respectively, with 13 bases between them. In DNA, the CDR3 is TGTGCCAGTAGTATAGGGGGCCAGGGTGGTGGGGCCAACGTCCTGACTTTC. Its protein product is CASSIGGQGGGANVLTF.

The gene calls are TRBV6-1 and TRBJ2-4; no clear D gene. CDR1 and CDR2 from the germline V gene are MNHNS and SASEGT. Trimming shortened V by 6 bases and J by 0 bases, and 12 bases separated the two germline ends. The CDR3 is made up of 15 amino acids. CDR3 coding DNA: TGTGCCAGCAGCGTAGACATACTAGCCAAAAACATTCAGTACTTC. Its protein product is CASSVDILAKNIQYF.

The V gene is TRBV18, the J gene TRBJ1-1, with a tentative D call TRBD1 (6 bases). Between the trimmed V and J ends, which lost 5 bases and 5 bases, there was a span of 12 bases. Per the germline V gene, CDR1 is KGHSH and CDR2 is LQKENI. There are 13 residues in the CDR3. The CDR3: CASSSTQGTEAFF. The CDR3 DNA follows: TGTGCCAGCTCAAGTACCCAGGGGACTGAAGCTTTCTTT.

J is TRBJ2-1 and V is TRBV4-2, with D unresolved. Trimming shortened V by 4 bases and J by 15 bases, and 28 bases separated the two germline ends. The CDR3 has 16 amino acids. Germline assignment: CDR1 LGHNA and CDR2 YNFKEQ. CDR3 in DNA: TGTGCCAGCAGCCCTGTGAACGAGTTTGACGACAAGCCTGGGTTCTTC. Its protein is CASSPVNEFDDKPGFF.

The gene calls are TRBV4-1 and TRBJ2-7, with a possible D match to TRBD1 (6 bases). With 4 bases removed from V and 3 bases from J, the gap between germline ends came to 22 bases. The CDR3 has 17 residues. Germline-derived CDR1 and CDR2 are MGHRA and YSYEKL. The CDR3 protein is CASSPRWDTSVNYEQYF. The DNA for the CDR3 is TGCGCCAGCAGCCCCCGATGGGACACAAGCGTGAACTACGAGCAGTACTTC.

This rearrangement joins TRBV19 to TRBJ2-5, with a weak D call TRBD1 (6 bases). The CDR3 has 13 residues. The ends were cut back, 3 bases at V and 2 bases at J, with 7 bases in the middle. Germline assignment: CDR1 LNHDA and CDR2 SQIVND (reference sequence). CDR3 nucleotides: TGTGCCAGTAGTATCCAGGGGCAAGAGACCCAGTACTTC. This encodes CASSIQGQETQYF.

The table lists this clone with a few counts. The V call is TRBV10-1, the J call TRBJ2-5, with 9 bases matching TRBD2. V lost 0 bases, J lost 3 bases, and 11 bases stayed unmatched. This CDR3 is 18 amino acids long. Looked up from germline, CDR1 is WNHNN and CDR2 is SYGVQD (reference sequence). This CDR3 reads CASSESVSGLAGKETQYF. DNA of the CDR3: TGCGCCAGCAGTGAGTCGGTTTCGGGGCTAGCGGGAAAAGAGACCCAGTACTTC.

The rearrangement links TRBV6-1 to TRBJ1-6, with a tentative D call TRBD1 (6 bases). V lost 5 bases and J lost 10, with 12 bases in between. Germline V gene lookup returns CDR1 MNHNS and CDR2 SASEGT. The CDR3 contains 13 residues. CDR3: CASSPGQKSPLHF. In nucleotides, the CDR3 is TGTGCCAGCAGTCCCGGACAGAAGTCACCCCTCCACTTT.

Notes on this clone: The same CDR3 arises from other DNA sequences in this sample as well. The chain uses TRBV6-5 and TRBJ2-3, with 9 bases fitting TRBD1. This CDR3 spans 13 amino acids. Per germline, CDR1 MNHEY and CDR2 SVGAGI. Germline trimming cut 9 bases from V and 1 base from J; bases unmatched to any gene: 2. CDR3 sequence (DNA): TGTGCCAGTCGGACAGGGGGCACAGATACGCAGTATTTT. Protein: CASRTGGTDTQYF.

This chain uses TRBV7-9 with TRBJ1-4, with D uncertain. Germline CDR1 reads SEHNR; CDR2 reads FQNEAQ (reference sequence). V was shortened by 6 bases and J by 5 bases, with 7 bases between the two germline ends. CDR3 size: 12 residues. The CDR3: CASRQENEKLFF. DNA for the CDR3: TGTGCCAGCAGGCAGGAAAATGAAAAACTGTTTTTT.